This is a list of T cell receptor beta chains from one sample in a study of a mutant IDH1 vaccine in newly diagnosed glioma. Measured with immunoSEQ multiplex PCR; TCRdb has only the in-frame clones, and not every one. The repertoire holds about 46,000 clones, with about four fifths as singletons. The antigens these receptors bind are not known. The sequencing here drew on PBMCs, taken from a glioma patient whose treatment included an IDH1 peptide vaccine. The receptors were gathered from a woman in her 30s with glioma. Some clones in this sample may be carry-over from other donors' samples. CDR3s leave out the opening cysteine and the closing phenylalanine or tryptophan. Fields, in order: J gene, V gene, CDR3 length, CDR3 protein.

>TRBJ1-5|TRBV9|11
ASSPTGDQPQH
>TRBJ2-2|TRBV9|12
ASRGQTNTGELF
>TRBJ1-2|TRBV11-2|12
ASSPWDSVVRYT
>TRBJ2-1|TRBV18|14
ASSPQGGTVYNEQF
>TRBJ2-2|TRBV30|12
AWSVGGKAGELF
>TRBJ2-2|TRBV5-6|16
ASSLSRSSGTNPGELF
>TRBJ1-1|TRBV2|12
ASSGLTGGTEAF
>TRBJ2-1|TRBV5-6|12
ASSFGTAYNEQF
>TRBJ2-7|TRBV7-2|9
ASSFAYEQY
>TRBJ1-4|TRBV30|11
AWGQGASEKLF
>TRBJ2-1|TRBV7-2|13
ASSTGLAGNNEQF
>TRBJ2-7|TRBV9|12
ASSVGTGAYEQY
>TRBJ1-1|TRBV10-2|14
ASSEWSPVLNTEAF
>TRBJ1-1|TRBV9|13
ASSVGTGGGTEAF
>TRBJ1-1|TRBV2|11
ASSRPPGTEAF
>TRBJ2-3|TRBV19|11
ASSIRAPDTQY
>TRBJ1-2|TRBV5-1|11
ASSSRTSSGYT
>TRBJ1-5|TRBV19|13
ASSIAGGANQPQH
>TRBJ1-2|TRBV12-5|10
ASGLPPGGYT
>TRBJ2-3|TRBV6-4|12
ASSERVGIDTQY
>TRBJ2-5|TRBV7-9|10
ASSRTGGDQY
>TRBJ2-2|TRBV5-6|13
ASSFGAPGTGELF
>TRBJ2-1|TRBV19|10
ASSVGLSEQF
>TRBJ2-1|TRBV14|14
ASSHFGGHVDNEQF
>TRBJ2-1|TRBV25-1|13
ASSDSLGTYNEQF
>TRBJ2-1|TRBV4-1|13
ASSQGQGDYNEQF
>TRBJ2-1|TRBV19|14
ASSVRTSGPYNEQF
>TRBJ2-5|TRBV19|13
ASSSGSGGQETQY
>TRBJ1-1|TRBV19|13
ASSIRQGATAEAF
>TRBJ1-1|TRBV28|12
ASSQDSRNTEAF
>TRBJ2-7|TRBV19|11
ASSGSVPYEQY
>TRBJ1-2|TRBV7-2|12
ASSLRDTLYGYT
>TRBJ1-1|TRBV30|8
AWSKTEAF
>TRBJ1-3|TRBV7-9|10
ASSLLRNTIY
>TRBJ2-7|TRBV5-1|16
ASSYRLGGRAGSYEQY
>TRBJ2-1|TRBV7-8|10
ASSLSENEQF
>TRBJ2-6|TRBV6-1|14
ASSGTYRRGANVLT
>TRBJ2-7|TRBV11-2|13
ASSLATLATSEQY
>TRBJ2-7|TRBV27|13
ASSPISRGSDEQY
>TRBJ2-6|TRBV19|11
ASAVTGANVLT
>TRBJ2-2|TRBV5-4|15
ASTPGPWQAFTGELF
>TRBJ2-1|TRBV6-6|14
ASTQRAGGAYNEQF
>TRBJ1-5|TRBV2|11
ASREDGNQPQH
>TRBJ2-1|TRBV9|13
ASSVDQREGNEQF
>TRBJ1-3|TRBV7-9|14
ASSPRPGSSGNTIY
>TRBJ2-7|TRBV7-8|13
ASSLFSGSSYEQY
>TRBJ2-7|TRBV29-1|9
SVRVSYEQY